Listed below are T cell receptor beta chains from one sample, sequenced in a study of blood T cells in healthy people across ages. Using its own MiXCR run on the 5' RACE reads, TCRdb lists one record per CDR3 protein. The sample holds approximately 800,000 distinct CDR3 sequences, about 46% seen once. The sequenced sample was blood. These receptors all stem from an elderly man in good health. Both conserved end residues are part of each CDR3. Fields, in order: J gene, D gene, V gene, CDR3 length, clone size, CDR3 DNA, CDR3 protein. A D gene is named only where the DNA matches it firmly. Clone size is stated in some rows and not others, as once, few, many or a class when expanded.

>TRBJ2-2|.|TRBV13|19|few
TGTGCCAGCAGCTTAGGCCGGCCAGGTGAAGGTTCGAACACCGGGGAGCTGTTTTTT
CASSLGRPGEGSNTGELFF
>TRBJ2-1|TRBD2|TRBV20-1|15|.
TGCAGTGCTAGAGATGGGGCTAGCGGGATTAATGAGCAGTTCTTC
CSARDGASGINEQFF
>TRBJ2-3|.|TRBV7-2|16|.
TGTGCCAGCAGCTTAGTCGGGGGAATGGGTGCAGATGCGCAGTATTTT
CASSLVGGMGADAQYF
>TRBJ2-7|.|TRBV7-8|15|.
TGTGCCAGCAGCTTAGTCCCGGGGGTCTCCTACGAGCAGTACTTC
CASSLVPGVSYEQYF
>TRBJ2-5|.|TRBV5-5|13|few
TGTGCCAGCAGGACACAGTTCCAAGAGACCCAGTACTTC
CASRTQFQETQYF
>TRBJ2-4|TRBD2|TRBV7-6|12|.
TGTGCCAGCAGCTTGGTGGGGCGGGAGCAGTACTTC
CASSLVGREQYF
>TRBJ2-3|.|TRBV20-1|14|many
TGCAGTGCTGGAGCGGAGACGGGCACAGATACGCAGTATTTT
CSAGAETGTDTQYF
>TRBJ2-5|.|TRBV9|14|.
TGTGCCAGCAGCATCGACCTAAGGGTCAATGAGCAGTACTTC
CASSIDLRVNEQYF
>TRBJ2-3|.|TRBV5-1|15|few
TGCGCCAGCAGCTTGGTTGAAGTCGGGCTTGATACGCAGTATTTT
CASSLVEVGLDTQYF
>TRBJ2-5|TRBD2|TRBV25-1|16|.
TGTGCCAGCAGTGACCATAAGCGGGGGTCCCAAGAGACCCAGTACTTC
CASSDHKRGSQETQYF
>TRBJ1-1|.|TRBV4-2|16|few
TGTGCCAGCAGCCAGATACACTCAGGAGTGGGGACTGAAGCTTTCTTT
CASSQIHSGVGTEAFF
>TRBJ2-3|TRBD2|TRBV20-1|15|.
TGCAGTGCTCCCTCAGGAACTAGCGGCACAGATACGCAGTATTTT
CSAPSGTSGTDTQYF
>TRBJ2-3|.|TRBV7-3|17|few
TGTGCCAGCAGCCCCGGGACGGTCCGAACGGGCACAGATACGCAGTATTTT
CASSPGTVRTGTDTQYF
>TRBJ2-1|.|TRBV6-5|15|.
TGTGCCAGCAGTTTCTCTAGCGCGCCCTACAATGAGCAGTTCTTC
CASSFSSAPYNEQFF
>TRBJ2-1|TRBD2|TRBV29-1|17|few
TGCAGCGCCCGCGGGGGTAGCGGGAGGCCCGGGGTCAATGAGCAGTTCTTC
CSARGGSGRPGVNEQFF
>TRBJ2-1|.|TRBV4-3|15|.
TGCGCCAGCAGCCAAGGGCGACAGAGTTACAATGAGCAGTTCTTC
CASSQGRQSYNEQFF
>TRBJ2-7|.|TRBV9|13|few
TGTGCCAGCAGCGAGACAGCTTACTACGAGCAGTACTTC
CASSETAYYEQYF
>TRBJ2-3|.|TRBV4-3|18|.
TGCGCCAGCAGCCCGGGGTCAGGGGACTACACTAGCACAGATACGCAGTATTTT
CASSPGSGDYTSTDTQYF
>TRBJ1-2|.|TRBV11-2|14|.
TGTGCCAGCAGCTTAGAACGCACTAACTATGGCTACACCTTC
CASSLERTNYGYTF
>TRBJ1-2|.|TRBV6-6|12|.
TGTGCCAGCAGGGTCCAGGGACAAGGCTACACCTTC
CASRVQGQGYTF
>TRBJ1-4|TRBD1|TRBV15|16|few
TGTGCCACCAGCAGGGAACCGGGGACAGTGAGCGAAAAACTGTTTTTT
CATSREPGTVSEKLFF
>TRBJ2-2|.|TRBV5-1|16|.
TGCGCCAGCAGCAATAAACAGGGTTCCAACACCGGGGAGCTGTTTTTT
CASSNKQGSNTGELFF
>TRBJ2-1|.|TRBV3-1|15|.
TGTGCCAGCAGCCAAGAGGCATTGGGTCACAATGAGCAGTTCTTC
CASSQEALGHNEQFF
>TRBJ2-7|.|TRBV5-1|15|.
TGCGCCAGCAGCTTGGTTTCGGGAGTCGGATACGAGCAGTACTTC
CASSLVSGVGYEQYF
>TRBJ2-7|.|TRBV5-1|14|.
TGCGCCTGCAGCCCCGGCTCCCCTGCTGACGAGCAGTACTTC
CACSPGSPADEQYF
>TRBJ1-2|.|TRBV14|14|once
TGTACCAGCAGCCAAGAGACTGAGGGATATGGCTACACCTTC
CTSSQETEGYGYTF
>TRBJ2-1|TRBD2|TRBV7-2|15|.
TGTGCCAGCAGCTCGGAACTAGCGGGAGGGGGTGAGCAGTTCTTC
CASSSELAGGGEQFF
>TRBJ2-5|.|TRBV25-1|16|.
TGTGCCAGCAGTGAATTGAGAGGGGGTCTTGGGGAGACCCAGTACTTC
CASSELRGGLGETQYF
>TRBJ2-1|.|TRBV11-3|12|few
TGTGCCAGCAGACCACCAGGGGCTGAGCAGTTCTTC
CASRPPGAEQFF
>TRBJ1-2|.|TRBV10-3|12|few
TGTGCCATCAGTGGGAATGGGGGTGGCTACACCTTC
CAISGNGGGYTF
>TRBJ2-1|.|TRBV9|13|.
TGTGCCAGCAGCGTAGTACTAGTCGGTGAGCAGTTCTTC
CASSVVLVGEQFF
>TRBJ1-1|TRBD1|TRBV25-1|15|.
TGTGCCAGCAGTGAACCTGACAGGGGCAGCACTGAAGCTTTCTTT
CASSEPDRGSTEAFF
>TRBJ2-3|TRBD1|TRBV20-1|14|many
TGCAGTGCTAGGACAGGGGTGGGCACAGATACGCAGTATTTT
CSARTGVGTDTQYF
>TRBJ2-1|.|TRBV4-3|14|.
TGCGCCAGCAGCGGCGCGAGTCTCGTAGGTGAGCAGTTCTTC
CASSGASLVGEQFF
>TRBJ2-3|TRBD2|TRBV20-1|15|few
TGCAGTGCTAGACGGGGGGGAGGTAGCACAGATACGCAGTATTTT
CSARRGGGSTDTQYF
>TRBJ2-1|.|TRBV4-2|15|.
TGTGCCAGCAGCCCCTACTTGGGCTCCTACAATGAGCAGTTCTTC
CASSPYLGSYNEQFF
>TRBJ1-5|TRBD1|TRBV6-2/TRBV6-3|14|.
TGTGCCAGCAGTTACACAGGGGGAAGTCAGCCCCAGCATTTT
CASSYTGGSQPQHF
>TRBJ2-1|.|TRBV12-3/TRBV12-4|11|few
TGTGCCAGCAGGGCGGGCAGCGAGCAGTTCTTC
CASRAGSEQFF
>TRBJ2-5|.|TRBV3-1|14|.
TGTGCCAGCAGCTCTGGACTACTCCAAGAGACCCAGTACTTC
CASSSGLLQETQYF
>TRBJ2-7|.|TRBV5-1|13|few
TGCGCCAGCAGCGCCCGGCCCAGTTACGAGCAGTACTTC
CASSARPSYEQYF
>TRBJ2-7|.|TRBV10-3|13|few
TGTGCCATCAGTGAGTTTGCAGACTACGAGCAGTACTTC
CAISEFADYEQYF
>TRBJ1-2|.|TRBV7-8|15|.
TGTGCCAGCAGCTTAGAATCAGACGGACTCTATGGCTACACCTTC
CASSLESDGLYGYTF
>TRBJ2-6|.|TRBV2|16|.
TGTGCCAGCAGTGAAGCCCGGACCCCTGGGGCCAACGTCCTGACTTTC
CASSEARTPGANVLTF
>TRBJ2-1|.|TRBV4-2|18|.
TGTGCCGGCAGCCAAGAGTCCCCGGCCACCAACTCCTACAATGAGCAGTTCTTC
CAGSQESPATNSYNEQFF
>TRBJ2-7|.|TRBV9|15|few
TGTGCCAGCAGCGTAGGACAGTCCGGATCCTACGAGCAGTACTTC
CASSVGQSGSYEQYF
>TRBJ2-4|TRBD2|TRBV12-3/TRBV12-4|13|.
TGTGCCAGCAGTTGGGCGGGAGGGCCGGAGCGGTACTTC
CASSWAGGPERYF
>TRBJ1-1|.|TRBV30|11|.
TGTGCCTGGAATACCTTAACTGAAGCTTTCTTT
CAWNTLTEAFF
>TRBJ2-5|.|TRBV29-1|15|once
TGCAGCGTTGAAGAGCTCGATGGGCTGTGGGAGACCCAGTACTTC
CSVEELDGLWETQYF
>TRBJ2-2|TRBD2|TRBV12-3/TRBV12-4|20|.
TGTGCCAGCAGTTTAGAAAAGTGGAAGCGGGAGGGCCTCCACACCGGGGAGCTGTTTTTT
CASSLEKWKREGLHTGELFF
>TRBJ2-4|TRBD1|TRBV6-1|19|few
TGTGCCAGCAGTGAAGCCAGGGGGGCGGGACAGGGAATCAAAAACATTCAGTACTTC
CASSEARGAGQGIKNIQYF
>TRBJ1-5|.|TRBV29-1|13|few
TGCAGCGTTGAAGGCAGTAGCAATCAGCCCCAGCATTTT
CSVEGSSNQPQHF
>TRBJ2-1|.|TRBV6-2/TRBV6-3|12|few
TGTGCCAGCAGCCAGCTTCGACAGAAACAGTTCTTC
CASSQLRQKQFF
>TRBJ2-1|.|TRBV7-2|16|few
TGTGCCAGCAGCCCCAGGAGTAGCAGCTTTTACAATGAGCAGTTCTTC
CASSPRSSSFYNEQFF
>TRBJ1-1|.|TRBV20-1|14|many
TGCAGTGCGAGACTACAGGGCTCGAACACTGAAGCTTTCTTT
CSARLQGSNTEAFF